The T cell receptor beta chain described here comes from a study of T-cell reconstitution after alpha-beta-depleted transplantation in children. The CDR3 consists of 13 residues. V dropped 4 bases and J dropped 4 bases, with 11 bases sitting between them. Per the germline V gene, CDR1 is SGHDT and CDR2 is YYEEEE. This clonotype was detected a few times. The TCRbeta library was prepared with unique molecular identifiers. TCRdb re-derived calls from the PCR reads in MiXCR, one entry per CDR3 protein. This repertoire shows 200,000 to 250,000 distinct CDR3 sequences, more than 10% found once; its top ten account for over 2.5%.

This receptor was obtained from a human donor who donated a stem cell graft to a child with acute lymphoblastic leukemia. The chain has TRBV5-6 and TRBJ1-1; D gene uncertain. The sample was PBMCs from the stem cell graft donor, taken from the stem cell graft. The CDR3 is CASSGDPGTEAFF. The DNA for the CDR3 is TGTGCCAGCAGCGGCGACCCAGGCACTGAAGCTTTCTTT.